The 27 T cell receptor beta chains in this list originate from one sample, sequenced in a study of cytomegalovirus exposure and HLA in healthy donors. Use of 60 Vbeta and 13 Jbeta primers characterized the PCR. The data were produced by immunoSEQ multiplex PCR, yet TCRdb's version contains in-frame clones alone and is incomplete. The sample contains 65,000 to 70,000 clones, around 81% of which appear only once. Sequences were obtained from PBMCs. The receptors stem from a man aged 50-60 years in good health and CMV-seronegative.

The chain carries TRBV10-3 and TRBJ1-2, with 8 bases fitting TRBD1. The germline gives CDR1 ENHRY, CDR2 SYGVKD. The CDR3 consists of 16 residues. J lost 4 bases, V lost 2 bases, and 9 bases had no gene match. The CDR3 loop is CAISETTGGSSYGYTF. The CDR3, as DNA: TGTGCCATCAGTGAGACAACAGGGGGTTCTAGCTATGGCTACACCTTC.

This chain joins TRBV7-3 and TRBJ1-1; 9 bases agree with TRBD1. This CDR3 spans 14 amino acids. CDR1 and CDR2 from the germline V gene are SGHTA and FQGTGA. Trimming removed 10 bases from V and 5 bases from J; junction bases left unmatched: 11. The CDR3, as DNA: TGTGCCACTAAAGAAGGGACAGGGCAGACTGAAGCTTTCTTT. This translates into CATKEGTGQTEAFF.

A word on this clone: One end of the junction varies from germline; a read error may be responsible. The rearrangement links TRBV7-7 to TRBJ1-1; D call uncertain. The CDR3 length is 13 residues. Germline V gene sequence: CDR1 SSHAT, CDR2 FNYEAQ (reference sequence). The CDR3 region has the DNA TGTGCTAGCAGCTTAGGAACTGACACTGAAGCTTTCTTT. Translating it yields CASSLGTDTEAFF.

The chain carries TRBV5-1 and TRBJ2-7; TRBD2 agrees at 7 bases. V dropped 0 bases and J dropped 2; count of bases not matched to a gene: 11. Germline V CDR1 and CDR2: SGHRS, YFSETQ. CDR3 length: 17 residues. CDR3 nucleotides: TGCGCCAGCAGCTTGGGGTGGGTAGCGGGCTCCCCCTACGAGCAGTACTTC. It codes for CASSLGWVAGSPYEQYF.

In DNA, the CDR3 is TGTGCCAGCAGTGAGGGGGGTATATCCTACGAGCAGTACTTC. Its translation is CASSEGGISYEQYF. The V gene is TRBV25-1, the J gene TRBJ2-7; tentative D call: TRBD2 (6 bases). V lost 3 bases to trimming and J lost 1 base, with 10 bases between them. CDR3 length: 14 amino acids. Germline V gives CDR1 MGHDK, CDR2 SYGVNS.

This rearrangement joins TRBV7-9 to TRBJ1-1; 8 nucleotides match TRBD1. The CDR3 covers 16 residues. Trimming at V came to 0 bases and at J to 2 bases, leaving 5 bases not matched to a gene. Germline CDR1 is SEHNR and CDR2 is FQNEAQ (reference sequence). The CDR3 region has the DNA TGTGCCAGCAGCTTAGCGTCGGCAGGGGGCAACACTGAAGCTTTCTTT. Amino acids: CASSLASAGGNTEAFF.

The chain has TRBV7-2 and TRBJ1-1; D call uncertain. The CDR3 covers 15 residues. In germline, CDR1 is SGHTA, CDR2 FQGNSA. Trimming shortened V by 2 bases and J by 5 bases, and 15 bases separated the two germline ends. This CDR3 is CASSLRYGRGTEAFF. CDR3 nucleotide sequence: TGTGCCAGCAGCTTACGGTATGGGCGGGGTACTGAAGCTTTCTTT.

This clone was seen just once. The chain links TRBV4-3 to TRBJ2-2; 8 nucleotides align to TRBD2. Trimming cost V 1 base and J 9 bases; bases outside gene matches: 10. The CDR3 spans 16 residues. Looked up from germline, CDR1 is LGHNA and CDR2 is YSLEER. The CDR3 loop reads CASSQVAGGIGRELFF. As DNA, the CDR3 is TGCGCCAGCAGCCAAGTTGCGGGAGGAATTGGCCGGGAGCTGTTTTTT.

The chain links TRBV28 to TRBJ1-6; unclear D gene. CDR1 is MDHEN and CDR2 is SYDVKM in the germline V gene. The length of the CDR3 is 12 residues. Trimming removed 8 bases at V and 9 bases at J, with 11 bases between. The CDR3 DNA reads TGTGCCAGCCACCGGGATTTTTCACCCCTCCACTTT. This gives the protein CASHRDFSPLHF. The whole variable domain, filled in from reference TRBV28 and TRBJ1-6, reads DVKVTQSSRYLVKRTGEKVFLECVQDMDHENMFWYRQDPGLGLRLIYFSYDVKMKEKGDIPEGYSVSREKKERFSLILESASTNQTSMYLCASHRDFSPLHFGNGTRLTVT.

The count of this clone is one. CDR3 in DNA: TGCGCCAGCAGCCAAGAAGCGGGGGCCCCCATGAACACTGAAGCTTTCTTT. This sequence encodes CASSQEAGAPMNTEAFF. The chain links TRBV4-3 to TRBJ1-1; D may be TRBD1 (6 bases). In germline, CDR1 is LGHNA, CDR2 YSLEER. The V end lost 0 bases, the J end lost 0 bases, and 14 bases lay between the germline ends. There are 17 residues in the CDR3.

The V gene is TRBV4-1, the J gene TRBJ2-1, with a tentative D call TRBD2 (5 bases). Germline V gene data show CDR1 as MGHRA and CDR2 as YSYEKL. This CDR3 is 15 amino acids long. The V and J ends lost 6 bases and 0 bases respectively, with 12 bases between them. CDR3 sequence: CASSYSSSSYNEQFF. CDR3 bases: TGCGCCAGCAGTTACTCTAGCAGCTCCTACAATGAGCAGTTCTTC.

The chain couples TRBV9 to TRBJ2-1; 8 positions match TRBD2. Looked up from germline, CDR1 is SGDLS and CDR2 is YYNGEE. The CDR3 totals 14 residues. Trimming at V came to 3 bases and at J to 9 bases, leaving 8 bases not matched to a gene. In nucleotides, the CDR3 is TGTGCCAGCAGCGCGGGGGGGCAGTTGGGTGAGCAGTTCTTC. Its protein product is CASSAGGQLGEQFF. Full variable domain (rest looked up from reference TRBV9 and TRBJ2-1): DSGVTQTPKHLITATGQRVTLRCSPRSGDLSVYWYQQSLDQGLQFLIQYYNGEERAKGNILERFSAQQFPDLHSELNLSSLELGDSALYFCASSAGGQLGEQFFGPGTRLTVL.

This clone was observed a handful of times. The genes are TRBV5-1 and TRBJ1-1, with D possibly TRBD1 on 5 matching bases. Trimming took 4 bases from V and 1 from J, leaving 14 bases between them. The CDR3 loop spans 15 amino acids. CDR1 is SGHRS, CDR2 YFSETQ, per germline. CDR3 sequence reads: CASSPNPTANTEAFF. As DNA, the CDR3 is TGCGCCAGCAGCCCCAACCCGACAGCGAACACTGAAGCTTTCTTT.

This clone came up a few times. The chain employs TRBV27 and TRBJ2-1; TRBD2 agrees at 9 bases. The junction had 14 bases not matched to a gene; V was cut back by 4 bases and J by 4 bases. CDR1 and CDR2 (germline): MNHEY, SMNVEV (reference sequence). The CDR3 sequence is 18 residues long. The CDR3 DNA reads TGTGCCAGCAGTTCCGAACCCCCGAGCGGGGGGATTTACAATGAGCAGTTCTTC. This gives the protein CASSSEPPSGGIYNEQFF.

The chain links TRBV6-5 to TRBJ1-1, with TRBD1 as a possible D gene (5 bases). This CDR3 comprises 15 residues. With 0 bases removed from V and 4 bases from J, the gap between germline ends came to 12 bases. Germline-derived CDR1 and CDR2 are MNHEY and SVGAGI. The CDR3 spells CASSYSQGSITEAFF. CDR3 nucleotide sequence: TGTGCCAGCAGTTACTCCCAGGGTAGTATCACTGAAGCTTTCTTT.

DNA of the CDR3: TGTGCCAGCAGCTCTTGGTTGGATGGGGGCTACCCTGAAGCTTTCTTT. Amino acids: CASSSWLDGGYPEAFF. V usage is TRBV27 and J usage is TRBJ1-1, with a possible D match to TRBD1 (6 bases). V was trimmed by 6 bases and J by 6 bases, leaving 23 bases between them. The CDR3 consists of 16 residues. Germline V lookup: CDR1 MNHEY, CDR2 SMNVEV (reference sequence).

DNA for the CDR3: TGTGCCAGCAGTTTAGCAGGGAGGACCGATGGCTACACCTTC. Translation gives CASSLAGRTDGYTF. This chain links TRBV6-5 with TRBJ1-2; tentative D call: TRBD1 (5 bases). This CDR3 region has 14 residues. Deletions cut 4 bases from V and 6 bases from J, with 15 bases between. Germline CDR1 reads MNHEY; CDR2 reads SVGAGI.

The CDR3 spells CASSPGSNQPQHF. CDR3 in DNA: TGTGCCAGCAGCCCGGGGTCCAATCAGCCCCAGCATTTT. This rearrangement joins TRBV7-9 to TRBJ1-5; no firm D call. Trimming took 5 bases from V and 3 from J, leaving 8 bases between them. Per the germline V gene, CDR1 is SEHNR and CDR2 is FQNEAQ (reference sequence). The CDR3 is made up of 13 amino acids.

The V and J genes are TRBV5-1 and TRBJ2-3; the D is unclear. Trimming cost V 0 bases and J 0 bases, with 8 bases left between them. Germline V lookup: CDR1 SGHRS, CDR2 YFSETQ. The CDR3 is 15 residues long. CDR3 bases: TGCGCCAGCAGCTTGGTTGGGCTTAGCACAGATACGCAGTATTTT. This codes for CASSLVGLSTDTQYF.

This clone was counted once. The chain joins TRBV7-6 to TRBJ2-5; TRBD1 is a possible D gene (6 bases). Trimming stripped 5 bases from V and 3 bases from J, with 13 bases between. The CDR3 has 14 amino acids. Germline loops: CDR1 SGHVS, CDR2 FNYEAQ. CDR3 sequence: CASSQPQGKETQYF. DNA of the CDR3: TGTGCCAGCAGCCAACCACAGGGAAAAGAGACCCAGTACTTC.

The genes are TRBV13 and TRBJ1-1, with D possibly matching TRBD1 (5 bases). Germline loops: CDR1 PRHDT, CDR2 FYEKMQ (reference sequence). This CDR3 has 14 amino acids. Deletions cut 0 bases from V and 4 bases from J, with 9 bases between. The DNA of the CDR3 is TGTGCCAGCAGCTTAGGGCGGGGGGGCACTGAAGCTTTCTTT. Translating gives CASSLGRGGTEAFF.

The rearrangement joins TRBV29-1 to TRBJ2-7; 8 nucleotides match TRBD2. V trimming: 2 bases; J trimming: 6 bases; junction bases outside the gene matches: 9. From germline, CDR1 is SQVTM and CDR2 ANQGSEA. The CDR3 sequence is 14 residues long. In DNA form, the CDR3 reads TGCAGCGTTGAAATGCCGGGGGGGGGCGCCGAGCAGTACTTC. Translating gives CSVEMPGGGAEQYF.

This clone was observed a handful of times. The V call is TRBV2, the J call TRBJ2-2; no clear D gene. The CDR3 length is 11 residues. V lost 5 bases, J lost 5 bases, and 3 bases lay in between. Germline CDR1 and CDR2: SNHLY and FYNNEI. Here the CDR3 reads CASSPTGELFF. Here the CDR3 DNA reads TGTGCCAGCAGTCCGACCGGGGAGCTGTTTTTT.

The V and J genes are TRBV27 and TRBJ2-7, with a weak D call TRBD1 (5 bases). The CDR3 has 14 residues. Trimming removed 6 bases from V and 3 bases from J, with 15 bases in between. Per the germline V gene, CDR1 is MNHEY and CDR2 is SMNVEV (reference sequence). The CDR3 reads CASRPLDSYYEQYF. As DNA, the CDR3 is TGTGCCAGCAGGCCCCTCGACAGTTACTACGAGCAGTACTTC.

This clone was detected only a few times. The rearrangement joins TRBV18 to TRBJ1-1; D gene uncertain. The V gene's germline CDR1 is KGHSH and CDR2 LQKENI. V was cut by 6 bases and J by 7 bases, with 15 bases left in between. The CDR3 extends over 13 amino acids. The DNA for the CDR3 is TGTGCCAGCTCCGATCTCACACAGCTTGAAGCTTTCTTT. Residues: CASSDLTQLEAFF.

The chain employs TRBV5-1 and TRBJ2-1; maybe TRBD2 (6 bases). Trimming stripped 4 bases from V and 7 bases from J, with 12 bases between. Germline V gene lookup returns CDR1 SGHRS and CDR2 YFSETQ. This CDR3 comprises 13 residues. The CDR3 bases are TGCGCCAGCAGCCTGGGAGGTATGAATGAGCAGTTCTTC. Protein product: CASSLGGMNEQFF.

The rearrangement links TRBV30 to TRBJ1-6, with 9 bases lining up with TRBD1. This CDR3 spans 17 amino acids. Germline values: CDR1 GTSNPN, CDR2 SVGIG (reference sequence). V lost 4 bases to trimming and J lost 5 bases; unmatched junction nucleotides: 12. The CDR3 reads CAWTSGDRGMNNSPLHF. The CDR3 bases are TGTGCCTGGACCTCTGGAGACAGGGGGATGAATAATTCACCCCTCCACTTT.